Detailed here is one TCR beta chain. Its specificity is unknown. A much larger clone differs by one base, so this may be a read error. It was ten milliliters of peripheral blood that were drawn from each donor. No fewer than 6 million PBMCs went into each sample. This entry is derived from a study of blood T cells in healthy people across ages. A second PCR, run for roughly 7 to 11 cycles, used a sample-barcoded 5' primer plus a J-beta primer mix. One entry per CDR3 protein, called by TCRdb with MiXCR from the 5' RACE reads. The sample consists of about 580,000 distinct CDR3 sequences, roughly 48% of them appearing once. Notes on the study in general: Versus aged donors, long-lived donors had higher diversity and more naive CD4+ cells. Significant beta diversity loss was already apparent by age about 39, declining roughly linearly.

The CDR3 length is 16 residues. CDR1 MNHEY and CDR2 SVGAGI come from the germline V gene. The rearrangement uses TRBV6-5 and TRBJ2-1, with D possibly TRBD2 on 6 matching bases. The tail of the sequence fits TRBJ2-7 better, so the J call may be wrong. The sequence came from an elderly man in good health. Sequencing used blood. The CDR3 here is CASSLTSPTSYNEQYF. The CDR3 coding sequence is TGTGCCAGCAGTCTAACTAGCCCCACTTCCTACAATGAGCAGTACTTC.